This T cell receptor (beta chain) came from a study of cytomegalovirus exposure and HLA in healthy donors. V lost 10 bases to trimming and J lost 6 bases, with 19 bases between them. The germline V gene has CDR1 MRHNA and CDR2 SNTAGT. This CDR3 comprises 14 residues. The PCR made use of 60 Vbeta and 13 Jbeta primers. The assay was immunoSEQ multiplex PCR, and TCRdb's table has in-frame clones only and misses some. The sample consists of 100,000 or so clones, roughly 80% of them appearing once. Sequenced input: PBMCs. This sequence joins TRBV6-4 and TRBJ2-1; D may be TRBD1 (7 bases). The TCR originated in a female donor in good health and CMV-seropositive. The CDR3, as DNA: TGTGCCACCCGGGGGCAGGGGGGTCCCAATGAGCAGTTCTTC. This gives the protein CATRGQGGPNEQFF.